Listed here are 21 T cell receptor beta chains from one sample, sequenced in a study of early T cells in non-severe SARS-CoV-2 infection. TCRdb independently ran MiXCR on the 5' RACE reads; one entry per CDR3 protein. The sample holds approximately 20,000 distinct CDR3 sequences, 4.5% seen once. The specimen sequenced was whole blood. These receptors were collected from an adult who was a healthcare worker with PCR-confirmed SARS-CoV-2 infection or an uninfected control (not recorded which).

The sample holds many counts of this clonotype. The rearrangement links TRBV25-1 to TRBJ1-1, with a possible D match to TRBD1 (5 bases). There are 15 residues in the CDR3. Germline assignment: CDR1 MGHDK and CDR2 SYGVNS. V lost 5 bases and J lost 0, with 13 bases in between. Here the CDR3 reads CASSPSTEMNTEAFF. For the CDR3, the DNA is TGTGCCAGCAGTCCCTCGACAGAAATGAACACTGAAGCTTTCTTT.

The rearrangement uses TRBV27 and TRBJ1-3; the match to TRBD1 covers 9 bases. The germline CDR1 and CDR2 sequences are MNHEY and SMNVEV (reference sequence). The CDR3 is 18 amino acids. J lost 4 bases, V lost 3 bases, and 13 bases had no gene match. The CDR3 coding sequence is TGTGCCAGCAGTTTCAATGGACAGGGGATTGAGGCGGGAAACACCATATATTTT. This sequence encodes CASSFNGQGIEAGNTIYF.

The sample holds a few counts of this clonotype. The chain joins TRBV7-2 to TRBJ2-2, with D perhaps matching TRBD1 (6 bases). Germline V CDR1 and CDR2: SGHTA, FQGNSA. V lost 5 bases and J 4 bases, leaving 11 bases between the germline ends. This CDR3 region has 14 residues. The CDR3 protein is CASSPRGFTGELFF. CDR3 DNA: TGTGCCAGCAGCCCCAGGGGTTTCACCGGGGAGCTGTTTTTT.

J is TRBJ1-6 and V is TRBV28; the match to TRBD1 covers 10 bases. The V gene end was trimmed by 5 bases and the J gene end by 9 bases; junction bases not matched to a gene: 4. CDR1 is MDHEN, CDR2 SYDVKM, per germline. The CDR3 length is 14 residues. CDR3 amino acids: CASSTGTGVSPLHF. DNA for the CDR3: TGTGCCAGCAGTACCGGGACAGGGGTTTCACCCCTCCACTTT.

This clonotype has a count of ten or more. The CDR3 nucleotides read TGCGCCAGCAGAACCGGGACGACGGGGACTGAAGCTTTCTTT. Protein product: CASRTGTTGTEAFF. This rearrangement joins TRBV10-2 to TRBJ1-1; a possible D gene is TRBD1 (5 bases). The CDR3 length is 14 residues. The germline gives CDR1 WSHSY, CDR2 SAAADI. Deletions cut 6 bases from V and 5 bases from J, with 16 bases between.

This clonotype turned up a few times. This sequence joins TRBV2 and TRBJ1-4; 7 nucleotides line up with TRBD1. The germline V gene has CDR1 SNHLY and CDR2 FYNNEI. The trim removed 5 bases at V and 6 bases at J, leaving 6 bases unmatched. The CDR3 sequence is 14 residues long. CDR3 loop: CASSPGGPYEKLFF. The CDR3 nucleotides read TGTGCCAGCAGTCCAGGGGGGCCTTATGAAAAACTGTTTTTT.

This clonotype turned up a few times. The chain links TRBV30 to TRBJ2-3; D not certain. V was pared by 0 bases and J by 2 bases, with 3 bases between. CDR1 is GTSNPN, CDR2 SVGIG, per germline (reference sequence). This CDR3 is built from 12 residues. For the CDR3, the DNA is TGTGCCTGGAGTGTTTTCACAGATACGCAGTATTTT. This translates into CAWSVFTDTQYF. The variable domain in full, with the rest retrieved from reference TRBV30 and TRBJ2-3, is SQTIHQWPATLVQPVGSPLSLECTVEGTSNPNLYWYRQAAGRGLQLLFYSVGIGQISSEVPQNLSASRPQDRQFILSSKKLLLSDSGFYLCAWSVFTDTQYFGPGTRLTVL.

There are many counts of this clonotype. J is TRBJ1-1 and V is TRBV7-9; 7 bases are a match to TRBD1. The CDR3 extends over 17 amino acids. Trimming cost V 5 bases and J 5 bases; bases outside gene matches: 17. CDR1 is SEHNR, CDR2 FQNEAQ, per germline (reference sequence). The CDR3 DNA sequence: TGTGCCAGCAGCATCGACAGGGACGTGTGGGGGTTAACTGAAGCTTTCTTT. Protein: CASSIDRDVWGLTEAFF.

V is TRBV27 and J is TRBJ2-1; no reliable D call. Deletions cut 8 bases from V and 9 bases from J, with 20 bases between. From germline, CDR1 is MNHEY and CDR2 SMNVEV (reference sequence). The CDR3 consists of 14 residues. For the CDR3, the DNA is TGTGCCAGCCGAAAACAGTCCGTTATTACTGAGCAGTTCTTC. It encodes CASRKQSVITEQFF.

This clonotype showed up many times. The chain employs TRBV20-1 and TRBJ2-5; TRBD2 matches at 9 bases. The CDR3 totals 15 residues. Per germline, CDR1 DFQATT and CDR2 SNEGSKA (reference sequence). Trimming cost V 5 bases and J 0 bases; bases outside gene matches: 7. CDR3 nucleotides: TGCAGTGCTCCGCAGGCTAGCGGGGACCAAGAGACCCAGTACTTC. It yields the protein CSAPQASGDQETQYF.

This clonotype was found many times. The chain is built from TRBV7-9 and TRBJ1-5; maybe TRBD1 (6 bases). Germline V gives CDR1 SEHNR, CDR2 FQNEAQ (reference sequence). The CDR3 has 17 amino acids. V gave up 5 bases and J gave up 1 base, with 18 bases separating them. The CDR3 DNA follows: TGTGCCAGCAGCCCCCACCATACGGGGGGCAGCAATCAGCCCCAGCATTTT. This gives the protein CASSPHHTGGSNQPQHF.

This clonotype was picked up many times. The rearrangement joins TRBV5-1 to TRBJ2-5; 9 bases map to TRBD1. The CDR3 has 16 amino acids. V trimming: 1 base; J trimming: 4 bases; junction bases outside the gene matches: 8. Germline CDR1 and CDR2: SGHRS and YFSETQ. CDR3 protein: CASSLTQGAMGETQYF. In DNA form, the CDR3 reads TGCGCCAGCAGCTTGACACAGGGGGCCATGGGAGAGACCCAGTACTTC.

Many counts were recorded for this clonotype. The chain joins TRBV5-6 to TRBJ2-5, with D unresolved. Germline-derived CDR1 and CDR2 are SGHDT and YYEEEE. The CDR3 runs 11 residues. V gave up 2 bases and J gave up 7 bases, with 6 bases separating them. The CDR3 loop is CASSFLGTQYF. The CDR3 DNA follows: TGTGCCAGCAGCTTTTTAGGGACCCAGTACTTC.

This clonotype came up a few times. In DNA, the CDR3 is TGTGCCAGCAGCCCCGAGCTTATGAACACTGAAGCTTTCTTT. As protein: CASSPELMNTEAFF. This chain joins TRBV3-1 and TRBJ1-1; D call uncertain. V lost 4 bases to trimming and J lost 0 bases, with 9 bases between them. The CDR3 has 14 amino acids. Germline CDR1 reads LGHDT; CDR2 reads YNNKEL (reference sequence).

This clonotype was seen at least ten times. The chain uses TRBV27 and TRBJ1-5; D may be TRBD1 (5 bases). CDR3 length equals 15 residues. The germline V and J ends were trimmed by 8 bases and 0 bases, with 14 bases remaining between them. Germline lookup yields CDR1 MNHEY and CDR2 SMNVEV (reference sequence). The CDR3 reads CASRDRGNSNQPQHF. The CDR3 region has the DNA TGTGCCAGCCGGGACCGAGGTAATAGCAATCAGCCCCAGCATTTT.

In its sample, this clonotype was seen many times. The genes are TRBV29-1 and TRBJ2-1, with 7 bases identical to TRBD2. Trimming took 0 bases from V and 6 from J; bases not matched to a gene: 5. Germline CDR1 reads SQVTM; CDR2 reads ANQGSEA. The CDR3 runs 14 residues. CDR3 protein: CSVEEGREGNEQFF. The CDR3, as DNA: TGCAGCGTTGAAGAGGGGAGGGAGGGCAATGAGCAGTTCTTC.

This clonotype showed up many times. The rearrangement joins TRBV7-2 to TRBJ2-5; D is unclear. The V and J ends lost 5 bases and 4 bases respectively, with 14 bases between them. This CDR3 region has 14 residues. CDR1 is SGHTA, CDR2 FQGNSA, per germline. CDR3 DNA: TGTGCCAGCAGCCCCGAGCCGACACGAGAGACCCAGTACTTC. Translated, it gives CASSPEPTRETQYF.

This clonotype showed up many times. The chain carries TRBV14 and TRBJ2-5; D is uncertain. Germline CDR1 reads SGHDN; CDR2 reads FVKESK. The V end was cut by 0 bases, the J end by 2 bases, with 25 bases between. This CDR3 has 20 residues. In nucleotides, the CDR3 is TGTGCCAGCAGCCAAGAGTTTTTTGGCGGATGGCAGGTTCGACAAGAGACCCAGTACTTC. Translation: CASSQEFFGGWQVRQETQYF.

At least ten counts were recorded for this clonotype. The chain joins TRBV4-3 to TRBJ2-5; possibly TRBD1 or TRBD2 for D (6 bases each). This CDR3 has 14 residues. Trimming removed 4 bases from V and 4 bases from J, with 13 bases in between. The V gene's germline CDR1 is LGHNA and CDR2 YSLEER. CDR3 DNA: TGCGCCAGCAGCCGTTATGGGGGGCCAGAGACCCAGTACTTC. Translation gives CASSRYGGPETQYF.

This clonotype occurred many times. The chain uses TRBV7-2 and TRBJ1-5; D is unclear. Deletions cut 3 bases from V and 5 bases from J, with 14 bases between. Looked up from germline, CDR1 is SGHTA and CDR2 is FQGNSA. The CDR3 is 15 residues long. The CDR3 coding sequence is TGTGCCAGCAGCTTTGCCGGTTTAGTGGATCAGCCCCAGCATTTT. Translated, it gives CASSFAGLVDQPQHF.

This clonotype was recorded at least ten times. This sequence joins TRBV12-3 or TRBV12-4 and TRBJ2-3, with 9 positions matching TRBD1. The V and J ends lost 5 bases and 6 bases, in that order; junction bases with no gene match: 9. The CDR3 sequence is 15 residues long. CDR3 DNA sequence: TGTGCCAGCAGTCCTACAGGGGGCGCGGGGGATACGCAGTATTTT. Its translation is CASSPTGGAGDTQYF.